These 20 T cell receptor beta chains were all obtained from the same sample, sequenced in a study of control samples from healthy donors and cancer patients. Measured with immunoSEQ multiplex PCR; TCRdb has only the in-frame clones, and not every one. The sample includes around 58,000 clones, about 96% seen only once; the top ten take 1.1%. Sequencing input: blood. The receptors were gathered from a woman under 30 in good health.

V gene TRBV6-4 combines with J gene TRBJ2-3; no clear D. Trimming left V 2 bases short and J 3 bases short, with 6 bases between. The CDR3 contains 13 residues. The germline CDR1 and CDR2 sequences are MRHNA and SNTAGT. The CDR3 bases are TGTGCCAGCAGTGACGGCCCAACAGATACGCAGTATTTT. Protein: CASSDGPTDTQYF.

CDR3 residues: CASSLGPQGARETQYF. The CDR3 nucleotides read TGTGCCAGCAGTTTAGGTCCCCAGGGGGCGAGGGAGACCCAGTACTTC. This chain links TRBV28 with TRBJ2-5; 8 positions agree with TRBD1. V was pared by 2 bases and J by 5 bases, with 10 bases of the junction left unmatched. The CDR3 contains 16 residues. CDR1 is MDHEN, CDR2 SYDVKM, per germline.

The rearrangement joins TRBV7-9 to TRBJ2-7; TRBD1 matches at 7 bases. V gave up 5 bases and J gave up 2 bases; unmatched junction bases: 12. Germline assignment: CDR1 SEHNR and CDR2 FQNEAQ (reference sequence). The CDR3 is 16 amino acids. CDR3 nucleotide sequence: TGTGCCAGCAGCGGGGAACGGGGACAGCACACCTACGAGCAGTACTTC. Its protein is CASSGERGQHTYEQYF.

The sample holds one count of this clone. The chain couples TRBV3-1 (or the pseudogene TRBV3-2) to TRBJ1-3; the D is unclear. Per the germline V gene, CDR1 is LGHDT and CDR2 is YNNKEL (reference sequence). The V gene lost 1 base and the J gene lost 4 bases, with 14 bases spanning the gap. The CDR3 loop spans 16 amino acids. The DNA of the CDR3 is TGTGCCAGCAGCCAAGGATGGAAGGGAGCAGGAAACACCATATATTTT. This codes for CASSQGWKGAGNTIYF.

The chain uses TRBV7-8 and TRBJ2-7; maybe TRBD1 (6 bases). This CDR3 is 15 amino acids long. Germline V CDR1 and CDR2: SGHVS, FQNEAQ. Trimming removed 5 bases from V and 3 bases from J, with 17 bases in between. Here the CDR3 reads CASSSEITGIYEQYF. For the CDR3, the DNA is TGTGCCAGCAGCAGCGAAATTACAGGGATCTACGAGCAGTACTTC.

The chain employs TRBV28 and TRBJ2-5; possibly TRBD1 or TRBD2 for D (5 bases each). V lost 6 bases to trimming and J lost 3 bases, with 17 bases between them. CDR1 MDHEN and CDR2 SYDVKM come from the germline V gene. The CDR3 contains 15 residues. CDR3 in amino acids: CASSLGLRGKETQYF. The CDR3 bases are TGTGCCAGCAGCCTGGGGCTACGAGGGAAAGAGACCCAGTACTTC.

This chain uses TRBV7-2 with TRBJ1-6; 7 positions agree with TRBD1. V shed 5 bases and J 9 bases; nucleotides not matched to a gene: 10. Looked up from germline, CDR1 is SGHTA and CDR2 is FQGNSA. CDR3 length: 15 residues. CDR3 sequence reads: CASSRTRGSGSPLHF. In DNA form, the CDR3 reads TGTGCCAGCAGCAGAACCAGGGGGAGTGGTTCACCCCTCCACTTT. Based on the CDR3 plus reference TRBV7-2 and TRBJ1-6, the full variable domain is GAGVSQSPSNKVTEKGKDVELRCDPISGHTALYWYRQSLGQGLEFLIYFQGNSAPDKSGLPSDRFSAERTGGSVSTLTIQRTQQEDSAVYLCASSRTRGSGSPLHFGNGTRLTVT.

This clone was counted only a few times. This chain connects TRBV27 to TRBJ2-7, with a weak D call TRBD2 (6 bases). This CDR3 spans 14 amino acids. The germline gives CDR1 MNHEY, CDR2 SMNVEV (reference sequence). Deletions cut 6 bases from V and 5 bases from J, with 17 bases between. The CDR3 is CASRTTSTFHEQYF. The CDR3 DNA follows: TGTGCCAGCAGGACGACTAGTACGTTCCACGAGCAGTACTTC.

The rearrangement joins TRBV6-5 to TRBJ1-2; 11 bases map to TRBD1. CDR3 length: 13 amino acids. The V segment lost 6 bases and the J segment 5 bases; nucleotides outside the gene matches: 2. Germline values: CDR1 MNHEY, CDR2 SVGAGI. CDR3 sequence: CASRGTGGYGYTF. DNA of the CDR3: TGTGCCAGCAGGGGGACAGGGGGGTATGGCTACACCTTC.

This clone has only a few counts. The chain uses TRBV10-3 and TRBJ2-7, with 10 positions matching TRBD1. The CDR3 covers 14 residues. The germline CDR1 and CDR2 sequences are ENHRY and SYGVKD. Losses at the gene ends were 6 bases for V and 0 bases for J; bases not matched to a gene: 2. CDR3 in amino acids: CAIRRTGGSYEQYF. DNA for the CDR3: TGTGCCATCAGGAGGACAGGGGGCTCCTACGAGCAGTACTTC.

The chain joins TRBV7-6 to TRBJ2-1; 10 bases match TRBD2. V shed 5 bases, J shed 10 bases, and the junction held 11 bases outside the gene matches. The CDR3 loop spans 15 amino acids. Germline values: CDR1 SGHVS, CDR2 FNYEAQ. CDR3 coding DNA: TGTGCCAGCAGCCCTAGCGGGGGCCCTACGTGGGAGCAGTTCTTC. Translation: CASSPSGGPTWEQFF.

The CDR3 loop reads CASSLGGATRRVTDTQYF. CDR3 DNA sequence: TGTGCCAGCAGCTTAGGCGGGGCCACCCGTAGGGTCACAGATACGCAGTATTTT. The genes are TRBV7-9 and TRBJ2-3; TRBD2 might be the D (6 bases). Germline V gene sequence: CDR1 SEHNR, CDR2 FQNEAQ (reference sequence). The V end lost 1 base, the J end lost 2 bases, and 19 bases lay between the germline ends. CDR3 size: 18 residues.

The chain joins TRBV29-1 to TRBJ1-3, with 7 bases fitting TRBD1. Per germline, CDR1 SQVTM and CDR2 ANQGSEA. This CDR3 is 16 amino acids long. The V and J ends lost 0 bases and 0 bases, in that order; junction bases with no gene match: 5. The CDR3 protein is CSVEDWTGTSGNTIYF. CDR3 nucleotides: TGCAGCGTTGAAGATTGGACAGGCACCTCTGGAAACACCATATATTTT.

This rearrangement joins TRBV2 to TRBJ2-1; D not certain. The CDR3 totals 14 residues. Per germline, CDR1 SNHLY and CDR2 FYNNEI. Trimming removed 7 bases from V and 9 bases from J, with 19 bases in between. CDR3 in DNA: TGTGCCAGCACTATCATCCGGCGCCGCGGTGAGCAGTTCTTC. Translated: CASTIIRRRGEQFF. Drawing the rest from reference TRBV2 and TRBJ2-1, the complete variable domain is EPEVTQTPSHQVTQMGQEVILRCVPISNHLYFYWYRQILGQKVEFLVSFYNNEISEKSEIFDDQFSVERPDGSNFTLKIRSTKLEDSAMYFCASTIIRRRGEQFFGPGTRLTVL.

This clone occurred once. This chain joins TRBV5-4 and TRBJ1-6; no definite D call. The germline gives CDR1 SGHNT, CDR2 YYREEE (reference sequence). V lost 0 bases to trimming and J lost 0 bases, with 4 bases between them. The CDR3 contains 15 residues. The CDR3 protein is CASSLDSSYNSPLHF. The CDR3 DNA reads TGTGCCAGCAGCTTGGACAGCTCCTATAATTCACCCCTCCACTTT.

V is TRBV13 and J is TRBJ1-2, with no clear D. CDR1 is PRHDT, CDR2 FYEKMQ, per germline (reference sequence). The V end lost 0 bases, the J end lost 5 bases, and 7 bases lay between the germline ends. This CDR3 spans 13 amino acids. The CDR3 here is CASSLGKGYGYTF. The CDR3 DNA is TGTGCCAGCAGCTTAGGGAAAGGGTATGGCTACACCTTC. Combining the CDR3 with reference TRBV13 and TRBJ1-2 gives the whole variable domain AAGVIQSPRHLIKEKRETATLKCYPIPRHDTVYWYQQGPGQDPQFLISFYEKMQSDKGSIPDRFSAQQFSDYHSELNMSSLELGDSALYFCASSLGKGYGYTFGSGTRLTVV.

With respect to this clone: The same CDR3 is also encoded by other DNA sequences in this sample. The chain combines TRBV28 with TRBJ1-2; D is undetermined. V was cut by 3 bases and J by 7 bases, with 9 bases left in between. The CDR3 length is 12 residues. The V gene's germline CDR1 is MDHEN and CDR2 SYDVKM. The chain's CDR3 is CASSLGSFGYTF. The CDR3, as DNA: TGTGCCAGCAGTTTGGGTTCTTTTGGCTACACCTTC.

The rearrangement uses TRBV30 and TRBJ1-2, with D perhaps matching TRBD1 (6 bases). Trimming stripped 5 bases from V and 7 bases from J, with 11 bases between. The CDR3 extends over 11 amino acids. Germline lookup yields CDR1 GTSNPN and CDR2 SVGIG (reference sequence). CDR3 sequence: CAWGQPGGYTF. CDR3 nucleotide sequence: TGTGCCTGGGGACAGCCGGGTGGCTACACCTTC.

Here the CDR3 reads CASSYSRRLGNTEAFF. For the CDR3, the DNA is TGTGCCAGCAGTTACTCGAGACGTTTGGGGAACACTGAAGCTTTCTTT. The chain links TRBV6-2 or TRBV6-3 to TRBJ1-1; no definite D call. With 0 bases removed from V and 1 base from J, the gap between germline ends came to 12 bases. The CDR3 has 16 amino acids. The V gene's germline CDR1 is MNHEY and CDR2 SVGEGT.

The chain is built from TRBV7-2 and TRBJ1-6; D call uncertain. The CDR3 sequence is 12 residues long. In germline, CDR1 is SGHTA, CDR2 FQGNSA. Deletions cut 7 bases from V and 6 bases from J, with 7 bases between. In DNA form, the CDR3 reads TGTGCCAGCACCTCCCTTAATTCACCCCTCCACTTT. Translating it yields CASTSLNSPLHF.